These T cell receptor beta chains were read from a single sample in a study of cytomegalovirus exposure and HLA in healthy donors. Only in-frame clones appear in the TCRdb table, and some are missing; sequencing was by immunoSEQ multiplex PCR. Of some 170,000 clones listed, around 79% are singletons. Source material: PBMCs. These receptors all stem from a man between 40 and 49 years old in good health and CMV-seropositive. CDR3s include the opening cysteine and the closing phenylalanine or tryptophan.

TRBV25-1	TRBJ2-3	CASSRLAGDTDTQYF
TRBV9	TRBJ1-5	CASSVSGTGNQPQHF
TRBV6-1	TRBJ2-7	CAISDRGPYEQYF
TRBV6-5	TRBJ2-7	CASRRTGRSYEQYF
TRBV28	TRBJ2-7	CASNESGGGTSRNYEQYF
TRBV11-2	TRBJ2-1	CASSSGRAPFF
TRBV5-1	TRBJ2-3	CATRTGAAADTQYF
TRBV28	TRBJ1-2	CASSLSAGGKRDGYTF
TRBV7-2	TRBJ1-1	CASSWLGQGTEAFF
TRBV5-1	TRBJ1-1	CASSLQGPGAEAFF
TRBV6-5	TRBJ2-7	CASSYNRDEQYF
TRBV7-9	TRBJ2-6	CASSMASRSGANVLTF
TRBV29-1	TRBJ2-7	CSVERTVGEQYF
TRBV9	TRBJ2-5	CASSVFGGRTGETQYF
TRBV2	TRBJ1-1	CASSLQMMNTEAFF
TRBV20-1	TRBJ2-5	CSAKREETQYF
TRBV21-1	TRBJ2-1	CASSKLSGGYNEQFF
TRBV5-6	TRBJ2-5	CASSFGTGLVETQYF
TRBV5-4	TRBJ2-4	CASSSGLARRGDIQYF
TRBV11-3	NA	CASSLYRDSYEQYF
TRBV2	TRBJ2-7	CASSDFSSYEQYF
TRBV11-2	TRBJ1-2	CASSLGVEVKGYTF
TRBV7-9	TRBJ2-2	CASPTSGVPGELFF
TRBV19	NA	CASRDGTAASYEQYF
TRBV4-1	TRBJ2-3	CASSQWLAGGTDTQYF
TRBV13	TRBJ2-1	CASTLGLAGVGEQFF
TRBV6-6	TRBJ2-7	CASSYGTRGAYEQYF
TRBV9	TRBJ1-3	CASSATGTGNTIYF
TRBV5-1	TRBJ1-1	CASRTGPNTEAFF
TRBV5-4	TRBJ2-1	CASSFKSQLAGGNEQFF
TRBV18	TRBJ2-1	CASSPTSGSLNEQFF
TRBV28	TRBJ2-5	CASSSPEGFQETQYF
TRBV18	TRBJ1-2	CASSPGTASWGYTF
TRBV6-6	TRBJ2-7	CASSYFWQYF
TRBV6-1	TRBJ2-3	CASSSLAGGPNTQYF
TRBV30	TRBJ1-5	CAWGQGGFNQPQHF
TRBV10-3	TRBJ1-1	CAISGRGGTEAFF
TRBV2	TRBJ1-2	CASSEQGARYGYTF
TRBV28	TRBJ1-5	CASSLSGYQPQHF
TRBV9	TRBJ2-3	CASSVGGPRTDTQYF
TRBV11-3	TRBJ2-2	CASSFHGTGSGELFF
TRBV28	TRBJ2-6	CASSLGTSGTSGANVLTF
TRBV6-1	TRBJ2-7	CASSEYVQYF
TRBV18	TRBJ2-1	CASSLTSGTGHEQFF
TRBV19	TRBJ2-3	CASSIKAGGPEDTQYF
TRBV29-1	TRBJ2-5	CSVAGGVLETQYF
TRBV27	TRBJ1-1	CASSRSRNTEAFF
TRBV28	TRBJ1-1	CASSLRTGSVFF
TRBV5-8	TRBJ1-5	CASSSREGRPQHF
TRBV11-3	TRBJ2-5	CASSGWTGGRAGEQYF